In this sample, the clone carrying this T cell receptor (beta chain) turned up a few times. The antigen remains undetermined. The source of the sample is a study of response to subunit inactivated influenza vaccine. Notes on the study in general: That few new T cells are recruited by each seasonal influenza vaccination was the authors' suggestion.

Via MiXCR, TCRdb re-called the RT-PCR reads, giving one row per CDR3 protein. This sample has hundreds of thousands of distinct CDR3 sequences; approximately 14% occur once, and the top ten carry 7.6%. Sequencing used PBMCs from blood, obtained less than 15 days before vaccination. This receptor was taken from a man aged 45-65 years who received an inactivated influenza vaccine.

The CDR3 bases are TGTGCCTGGGGCAGACAGGGGCTCGAGCCCCAGCATTTT. Translating it yields CAWGRQGLEPQHF. The chain recombines TRBV30 with TRBJ1-5; TRBD1 matches 8 bases. CDR1 and CDR2 from the germline V gene are GTSNPN and SVGIG (reference sequence). The trim removed 5 bases at V and 8 bases at J, leaving 8 bases unmatched. The CDR3 is 13 residues long.